What follows are 29 T cell receptor beta chains derived from one specimen sequenced in a study of control samples from healthy donors and cancer patients (TCRdb year 2020). Library method: the immunoSEQ multiplex PCR assay. TCRdb stores this immuneACCESS table with in-frame sequences only. Part of the clones is absent; in the studies checked, under half of the shortfall reflects unresolved V genes, and no reason is known for the rest. In all, the sample holds tens of thousands of clones, and over 85% of those were seen once. Together, the top ten hold roughly 5.5% of the sample. Sequencing was performed on PBMCs. These receptors originate from a man aged 55 to 70 with colorectal cancer.

The CDR3 loop reads CSASRTSGGDEQFF. The CDR3 region has the DNA TGCAGTGCTAGTCGGACTAGCGGGGGGGATGAGCAGTTCTTC. The V call is TRBV20-1, the J call TRBJ2-1; 15 nucleotides match TRBD2. The CDR3 covers 14 residues. Losses at the gene ends were 3 bases for V and 8 bases for J; bases not matched to a gene: 2. CDR1 and CDR2 from the germline V gene are DFQATT and SNEGSKA (reference sequence).

For the CDR3, the DNA is TGTGCCAGCAGTGAGTCAGTCGGGGACCATGGCTACACCTTC. Amino acid sequence: CASSESVGDHGYTF. V is TRBV6-1 and J is TRBJ1-2, with D possibly TRBD1 on 5 matching bases. The CDR3 covers 14 residues. V shed 3 bases and J shed 6 bases, with 14 bases lying between them. The germline gives CDR1 MNHNS, CDR2 SASEGT.

Concerning this clone itself: A junction end diverges from the germline sequence, so it may reflect a read error. The rearrangement links TRBV4-1 to TRBJ2-1, with 9 bases lining up with TRBD2. Germline V gene sequence: CDR1 MGHRA, CDR2 YSYEKL. The CDR3 runs to 16 residues. The CDR3 sequence is CASSSLAGEIYSEQFF. The CDR3 coding sequence is TGCGCCAGCAGCTCGTTAGCGGGGGAGATATACAGTGAGCAGTTCTTC.

The rearrangement links TRBV3-1 (or the pseudogene TRBV3-2) to TRBJ2-7, with D possibly matching TRBD2 (6 bases). The CDR3 has 15 residues. From germline, CDR1 is LGHDT and CDR2 YNNKEL (reference sequence). V was shortened by 1 base and J by 2 bases, with 12 bases between the two germline ends. The CDR3 DNA follows: TGTGCCAGCAGCCAAGCATACTCGGGAGCCTACGAGCAGTACTTC. Protein sequence: CASSQAYSGAYEQYF.

V gene TRBV6-6 combines with J gene TRBJ1-1; D unclear. Germline V gene sequence: CDR1 MNHNY, CDR2 SVGAGI (reference sequence). This CDR3 comprises 15 residues. Between the trimmed V and J ends, which lost 8 bases and 4 bases, there was a span of 20 bases. The CDR3 region is CASGLFITASTEAFF. In DNA, the CDR3 is TGTGCCAGCGGCCTCTTTATTACAGCAAGCACTGAAGCTTTCTTT.

The chain carries TRBV6-2 or TRBV6-3 and TRBJ2-7; D unresolved. The ends were cut back, 4 bases at V and 0 bases at J, with 10 bases in the middle. The CDR3 runs to 14 residues. Germline V gene lookup returns CDR1 MNHEY and CDR2 SVGEGT. CDR3 protein: CASSWTESSYEQYF. The CDR3 nucleotides are TGTGCCAGCAGTTGGACGGAGAGCTCCTACGAGCAGTACTTC.

This rearrangement joins TRBV20-1 to TRBJ1-6; D may be TRBD1 (5 bases). Germline assignment: CDR1 DFQATT and CDR2 SNEGSKA (reference sequence). The CDR3 sequence is 11 residues long. The V end lost 6 bases, the J end lost 10 bases, and 10 bases lay between the germline ends. CDR3 sequence reads: CSARTTSPLHF. The DNA of the CDR3 is TGCAGTGCCAGGACAACCTCACCCCTCCACTTT.

The chain employs TRBV3-1 (or the pseudogene TRBV3-2) and TRBJ2-3; no reliable D call. The CDR3 is 11 amino acids. Germline values: CDR1 LGHDT, CDR2 YNNKEL (reference sequence). Trimming cost V 5 bases and J 6 bases, with 6 bases left between them. The CDR3 loop reads CASSLWDTQYF. The CDR3 nucleotides read TGTGCCAGCAGCTTGTGGGATACGCAGTATTTT.

J is TRBJ1-4 and V is TRBV5-1, with D possibly being TRBD1 (6 bases). CDR1 and CDR2 (germline): SGHRS, YFSETQ. Trimming removed 4 bases at V and 5 bases at J, with 18 bases between. This CDR3 comprises 16 residues. The CDR3 region is CASSIGPQGTNEKLFF. DNA for the CDR3: TGCGCCAGCAGCATCGGACCACAGGGAACGAATGAAAAACTGTTTTTT. The full variable domain, its missing parts supplied by reference TRBV5-1 and TRBJ1-4, is KAGVTQTPRYLIKTRGQQVTLSCSPISGHRSVSWYQQTPGQGLQFLFEYFSETQRNKGNFPGRFSGRQFSNSRSEMNVSTLELGDSALYLCASSIGPQGTNEKLFFGSGTQLSVL.

The V and J genes are TRBV7-2 and TRBJ1-6, with D perhaps matching TRBD1 (5 bases). CDR3 length: 15 amino acids. CDR1 is SGHTA and CDR2 is FQGNSA in the germline V gene. Trimming removed 6 bases from V and 7 bases from J, with 16 bases in between. The CDR3 loop is CASRFSAGPNSPLHF. The CDR3 nucleotides are TGTGCCAGCAGATTTTCGGCAGGGCCGAATTCACCCCTCCACTTT.

This chain links TRBV11-2 with TRBJ1-6, with D perhaps matching TRBD1 (6 bases). The CDR3 sequence is 16 residues long. V dropped 7 bases and J dropped 6 bases, with 19 bases sitting between them. Germline V gene lookup returns CDR1 SGHAT and CDR2 FQNNGV. The CDR3 protein is CASTPTTGASNSPLHF. The CDR3 DNA reads as TGTGCCAGCACCCCGACGACGGGGGCCAGTAATTCACCCCTCCACTTT.

V usage is TRBV9 and J usage is TRBJ2-5; the D gene could be TRBD1 or TRBD2 (6 bases each). V was pared by 1 base and J by 5 bases, with 18 bases between. Germline V lookup: CDR1 SGDLS, CDR2 YYNGEE. The CDR3 contains 16 residues. CDR3 DNA sequence: TGTGCCAGCAGCGTAACGGGGGCCCCTTTGTTGGAGACCCAGTACTTC. Translating gives CASSVTGAPLLETQYF.

This rearrangement joins TRBV7-3 to TRBJ1-6; D unclear. Trimming cost V 4 bases and J 8 bases, with 6 bases left between them. This CDR3 is built from 12 residues. The germline CDR1 and CDR2 sequences are SGHTA and FQGTGA. DNA for the CDR3: TGTGCCAGCAGCTCGGGGTATTCACCCCTCCACTTT. Amino acid sequence: CASSSGYSPLHF.

In this sample, this clone turned up once. The rearrangement joins TRBV4-1 to TRBJ2-3; the D is unclear. Looked up from germline, CDR1 is MGHRA and CDR2 is YSYEKL. V dropped 3 bases and J dropped 10 bases, with 20 bases sitting between them. The CDR3 consists of 15 residues. CDR3 protein: CASSHPDSNTGAQYF. In DNA, the CDR3 is TGCGCCAGCAGCCACCCCGACTCAAATACTGGGGCGCAGTATTTT.

J is TRBJ1-3 and V is TRBV11-3; D remains unclear. CDR3 size: 15 residues. The V end was cut by 1 base, the J end by 0 bases, with 7 bases between. Germline CDR1 reads SGHNT; CDR2 reads YENEEA. CDR3: CASSLVSYSGNTIYF. The DNA for the CDR3 is TGTGCCAGCAGCTTAGTATCCTACTCTGGAAACACCATATATTTT. Variable domain in full (rest from reference TRBV11-3 and TRBJ1-3): EAGVVQSPRYKIIEKKQPVAFWCNPISGHNTLYWYLQNLGQGPELLIRYENEEAVDDSQLPKDRFSAERLKGVDSTLKIQPAELGDSAVYLCASSLVSYSGNTIYFGEGSWLTVV.

The CDR3 spells CASSLVAGPQYF. Here the CDR3 DNA reads TGCGCCAGCAGCTTGGTAGCGGGTCCACAGTACTTC. The chain employs TRBV5-1 and TRBJ2-7; 7 bases line up with TRBD2. The ends lost 0 bases at V and 10 bases at J; junction bases unmatched: 4. The CDR3 is 12 residues long. CDR1 is SGHRS, CDR2 YFSETQ, per germline. Full variable domain (missing parts from reference TRBV5-1 and TRBJ2-7): KAGVTQTPRYLIKTRGQQVTLSCSPISGHRSVSWYQQTPGQGLQFLFEYFSETQRNKGNFPGRFSGRQFSNSRSEMNVSTLELGDSALYLCASSLVAGPQYFGPGTRLTVT.

The chain uses TRBV19 and TRBJ1-3; a possible D gene is TRBD1 (6 bases). The CDR3 is made up of 15 amino acids. V shed 5 bases and J shed 2 bases, with 13 bases lying between them. CDR1 and CDR2 (germline): LNHDA, SQIVND (reference sequence). CDR3 loop: CASSAQRGTGNTIYF. In DNA form, the CDR3 reads TGTGCCAGTAGTGCCCAAAGGGGGACTGGAAACACCATATATTTT.

The chain couples TRBV7-7 to TRBJ2-1; tentatively, D is TRBD1 (6 bases). This CDR3 region has 13 residues. Germline CDR1 is SSHAT and CDR2 is FNYEAQ (reference sequence). Trimming pared 5 bases from V and 4 bases from J, leaving 9 bases between. The CDR3 loop reads CASSRQAYNEQFF. CDR3 nucleotide sequence: TGTGCCAGCAGCCGACAGGCTTACAATGAGCAGTTCTTC. The entire variable domain, with the rest obtained from reference TRBV7-7 and TRBJ2-1, is as follows: GAGVSQSPRYKVTKRGQDVTLRCDPISSHATLYWYQQALGQGPEFLTYFNYEAQPDKSGLPSDRFSAERPEGSISTLTIQRTEQRDSAMYRCASSRQAYNEQFFGPGTRLTVL.

The chain combines TRBV7-9 with TRBJ1-4, with a possible D match to TRBD1 (6 bases). V lost 5 bases and J lost 0, with 13 bases in between. The V gene's germline CDR1 is SEHNR and CDR2 FQNEAQ (reference sequence). This CDR3 has 16 residues. This CDR3 reads CASSQGQPATNEKLFF. The CDR3 DNA is TGTGCCAGCAGCCAGGGACAACCCGCAACTAATGAAAAACTGTTTTTT. Together with reference TRBV7-9 and TRBJ1-4, the CDR3 gives the full variable domain: DTGVSQNPRHKITKRGQNVTFRCDPISEHNRLYWYRQTLGQGPEFLTYFQNEAQLEKSRLLSDRFSAERPKGSFSTLEIQRTEQGDSAMYLCASSQGQPATNEKLFFGSGTQLSVL.

This rearrangement joins TRBV27 to TRBJ1-2, with 8 positions matching TRBD1. The germline V gene encodes CDR1 MNHEY and CDR2 SMNVEV (reference sequence). V was pared by 0 bases and J by 8 bases, with 11 bases of the junction left unmatched. The CDR3 covers 16 residues. The CDR3 DNA follows: TGTGCCAGCAGTTTATCCCCGACAGGGGATGTTGGGGGCTACACCTTC. The encoded protein is CASSLSPTGDVGGYTF.

In this sample, this clone turned up once. The chain recombines TRBV6-5 with TRBJ1-1; 10 nucleotides align to TRBD1. The junction had 7 bases not matched to a gene; V was cut back by 4 bases and J by 5 bases. Germline CDR1 and CDR2: MNHEY and SVGAGI. This CDR3 is built from 15 residues. CDR3 region: CASSFHGQGGTEAFF. In DNA form, the CDR3 reads TGTGCCAGCAGTTTCCATGGACAGGGGGGAACTGAAGCTTTCTTT.

The rearrangement joins TRBV5-4 to TRBJ1-6, with a tentative D call TRBD1 (6 bases). Deletions cut 2 bases from V and 5 bases from J, with 8 bases between. The CDR3 covers 14 residues. Germline CDR1 SGHNT, CDR2 YYREEE (reference sequence). Written as DNA, the CDR3 is TGTGCCAGCAGCTTTCCAGGGGATAATTCACCCCTCCACTTT. Translated, it gives CASSFPGDNSPLHF.

The rearrangement uses TRBV7-8 and TRBJ2-7; TRBD1 aligns across 8 bases. V shed 4 bases, J shed 7 bases, and the junction held 15 bases outside the gene matches. Germline V gene data show CDR1 as SGHVS and CDR2 as FQNEAQ. The CDR3 runs to 16 residues. As DNA, the CDR3 is TGTGCCAGCAGCTCGGGGGCAGGGGGCGAAGGAGGGGAGCAGTACTTC. This encodes CASSSGAGGEGGEQYF.

The chain couples TRBV4-1 to TRBJ2-1; D remains ambiguous. Trimming took off 0 bases at V and 3 bases at J, with 6 bases between the two ends. The CDR3 consists of 14 residues. Germline CDR1 MGHRA, CDR2 YSYEKL. The CDR3 coding sequence is TGCGCCAGCAGCCAAGAGGGGTACTACAATGAGCAGTTCTTC. It encodes CASSQEGYYNEQFF.

The rearrangement joins TRBV28 to TRBJ2-7; possibly TRBD1 for D (6 bases). CDR3 size: 15 residues. V lost 2 bases, J lost 3 bases, and 14 bases lay in between. Germline loops: CDR1 MDHEN, CDR2 SYDVKM. For the CDR3, the DNA is TGTGCCAGCAGTTTAGACAGGATCCTCTTCTACGAGCAGTACTTC. Protein product: CASSLDRILFYEQYF.

The V gene is TRBV2, the J gene TRBJ2-7; 14 bases align to TRBD2. The V gene's germline CDR1 is SNHLY and CDR2 FYNNEI. The CDR3 has 14 amino acids. V gave up 7 bases and J gave up 4 bases; unmatched junction bases: 3. CDR3 sequence reads: CASIGTSGGYEQYF. In DNA, the CDR3 is TGTGCCAGCATTGGGACTAGCGGGGGATACGAGCAGTACTTC. Looking up the rest from reference TRBV2 and TRBJ2-7 gives the full variable domain: EPEVTQTPSHQVTQMGQEVILRCVPISNHLYFYWYRQILGQKVEFLVSFYNNEISEKSEIFDDQFSVERPDGSNFTLKIRSTKLEDSAMYFCASIGTSGGYEQYFGPGTRLTVT.

The V and J genes are TRBV18 and TRBJ1-1; maybe TRBD1 (5 bases). The CDR3 is made up of 15 amino acids. V lost 6 bases and J 5 bases, leaving 19 bases between the germline ends. Per the germline V gene, CDR1 is KGHSH and CDR2 is LQKENI. CDR3 DNA: TGTGCCAGCTCCCTTAATGGGGGGGTGGGGACTGAAGCTTTCTTT. Residues: CASSLNGGVGTEAFF.

The chain is built from TRBV27 and TRBJ1-3; D might be TRBD1 (5 bases). The CDR3 is 13 residues long. Per germline, CDR1 MNHEY and CDR2 SMNVEV (reference sequence). V lost 6 bases to trimming and J lost 0 bases, with 6 bases between them. CDR3 region: CASRTASGNTIYF. For the CDR3, the DNA is TGTGCCAGCAGGACAGCCTCTGGAAACACCATATATTTT.

The chain employs TRBV11-2 and TRBJ2-5; 11 nucleotides line up with TRBD2. This CDR3 is built from 16 residues. Germline CDR1 SGHAT, CDR2 FQNNGV. After removal of 1 base from V and 1 base from J, the junction contained 2 bases not matched to a gene. CDR3 sequence: CASSLVLAGAQETQYF. CDR3 DNA: TGTGCCAGCAGCTTAGTACTAGCGGGGGCCCAAGAGACCCAGTACTTC.